This T cell receptor beta chain came from a study of shared clonotypes between healthy human individuals. This clone was observed a handful of times. Its antigen remains unknown. Germline values: CDR1 SGHTA, CDR2 FQGNSA. CDR3 length equals 15 residues. The V gene end was trimmed by 3 bases and the J gene end by 6 bases; junction bases not matched to a gene: 7. Study observations and caveats: Tissue TCR repertoires likely differ from these blood-only repertoires. Among donors, sharing of clonotypes was expected to be affected by sequencing depth. Enrolling few donors narrowed the genetic and exposure-history diversity that was represented.

The authors' processing: ImmunoSEQ junction-only sequences lacked quality scores, so their filtering differed. Clones were read by immunoSEQ multiplex PCR, and TCRdb kept only the in-frame ones, dropping some. V and J calls and clone size are copied from that table; D and trimming were computed from the DNA. This table has 600,000 to 700,000 clones, around 73% appearing once. Sample: memory CD4+ T cells sorted from blood. As for subset: CD45RA-negative fraction. The gene calls are TRBV7-2 and TRBJ2-3, with 9 bases matching TRBD2. This TCR came from a woman aged 25 to 39 in good health. CDR3 DNA: TGTGCCAGCAGCTTCGCGGGAGGGCCACGGGATACGCAGTATTTT. The encoded protein is CASSFAGGPRDTQYF.